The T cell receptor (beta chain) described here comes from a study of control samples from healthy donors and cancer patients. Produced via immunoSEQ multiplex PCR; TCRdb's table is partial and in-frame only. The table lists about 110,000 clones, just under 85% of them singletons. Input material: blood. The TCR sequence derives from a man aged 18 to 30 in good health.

CDR3 amino acids: CASSQFFHPSGQAQAFF. In DNA form, the CDR3 reads TGTGCCAGCAGCCAATTCTTTCATCCCTCCGGACAGGCACAAGCTTTCTTT. The chain combines TRBV14 with TRBJ1-1, with TRBD1 matching over 7 bases. The CDR3 runs to 17 residues. The V and J ends lost 2 bases and 9 bases, in that order; junction bases with no gene match: 18. CDR1 and CDR2 (germline): SGHDN, FVKESK.